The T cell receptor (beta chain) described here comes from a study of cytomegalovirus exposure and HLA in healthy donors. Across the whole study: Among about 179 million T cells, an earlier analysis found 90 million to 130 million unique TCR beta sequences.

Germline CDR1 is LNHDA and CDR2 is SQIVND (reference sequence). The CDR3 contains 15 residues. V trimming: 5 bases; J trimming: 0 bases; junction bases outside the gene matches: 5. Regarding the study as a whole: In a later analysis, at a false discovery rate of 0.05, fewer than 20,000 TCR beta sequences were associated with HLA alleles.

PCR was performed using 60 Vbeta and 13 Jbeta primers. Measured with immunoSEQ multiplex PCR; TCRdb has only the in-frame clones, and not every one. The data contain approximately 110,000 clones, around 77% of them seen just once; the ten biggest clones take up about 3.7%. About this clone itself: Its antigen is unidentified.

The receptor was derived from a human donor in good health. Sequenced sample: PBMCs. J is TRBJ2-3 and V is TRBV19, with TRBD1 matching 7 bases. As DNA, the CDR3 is TGTGCCAGTAGTGCAGGGGGTCCCAGCACAGATACGCAGTATTTT. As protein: CASSAGGPSTDTQYF.